This T cell receptor (beta chain) was sequenced during a study of T cell responses to AZD1222 COVID-19 vaccine (dated by TCRdb to the early 2020s). Study-level background: AZD1222 recipients given second doses at about 4 weeks or at about 12 weeks were pooled, since spike-specific TCR depth and breadth were not found to differ between the two schedules. A total of over 230 trial participants underwent TCR sequencing, of whom roughly 210 had received two doses of AZD1222 and some 25 had received two doses of the MenACWY control vaccine. Enrollment into the trials was organized by age into subgroups of 18-55, 56-69 and 70-plus years, and those subgroups contained roughly 160, 29 and 62 TCR-sequenced participants, respectively. Paper-wide results and their limitations: Conclusions about previously exposed vaccinees were limited because only 6 or 7 AZD1222 recipients were SARS-CoV-2 seropositive at baseline. Because no day 14 peak-response samples were available, repertoires were characterized only after the peak T cell response. Participants were mostly white British, with more females than males. The authors suggested clonal diversity may have been underestimated. The 56-69-year group was small, and its depth increase did not reach significance, likely because of low power. CD4 TCRs associated with the vaccine covered the entire spike protein, and the dominant responses were in regions 160-218 and 743-854. Nearly half of unique spike-specific TCRs reportedly recognized epitopes outside regions mutated in the B.1.351 and B.1.1.7 variants. After two AZD1222 doses, both the breadth and the depth of spike-specific TCRs were significantly higher than at day 0 and than in MenACWY recipients.

The sample's time point label is to be understood as: baseline before first vaccination. Vaccinee samples came from UK trials COV001 and COV002, including a single-blind randomized controlled phase 2/3 trial of AZD1222 (ChAdOx1 nCoV-19) in healthy adults. For TCRbeta chain sequencing, PBMC samples from trial participants were taken at day 0 and at day 28 after the second dose. As to this clone: No antigen is known for it. Per-nucleotide qualities are absent, and no much larger clonotype sits a single base away.

The CDR3 regions of human TCRbeta chains were analyzed by immunosequencing. In the source study's methods: Repertoire TCRs were matched against a reference library of SARS-CoV-2-specific TCRs generated with the MIRA antigen-specificity platform. Breadth was defined as the fraction of unique TCRs that were SARS-CoV-2-associated. Depth was defined as the fraction of total T cells that were SARS-CoV-2-associated. Using the MIRA data, each spike-specific TCR was mapped to the spike region that the TCR reacts to and placed in a CD4 or CD8 class. Log10-transformed breadth and depth values were compared by one-way ANOVA with Sidak's multiple comparisons tests. Imported from immuneACCESS, the table was reduced by TCRdb to in-frame sequences with V and J called. These copies leave out some clones; in studies compared against another copy, an unresolved V gene accounts for under half, and the cause of the remainder is not known. From that table come the V and J calls and clone size; the DNA was used to work out D and trimming. For this sample there are more than 95,000 clones; roughly 91% appear just once. Of the sample, about 5% is held by the ten largest clones.

The CDR1 and CDR2 encoded by the germline V gene are SNHLY and FYNNEI. The junction shows trimming of 7 bases on V and 7 bases on J, plus 19 bases between the germline ends. The CDR3 contains 14 residues, cysteine and phenylalanine counted. The only DNA kept is the CDR3, 42 bases in frame from the first base. The starting material was peripheral blood, obtained on day 0 of AZD1222 vaccination. This sequence was found in an adult in good health. The receptor chain draws on TRBV2 and TRBJ1-1, with TRBD1 tentatively as D gene (5 bases match). The DNA sequence is TGTGCCAGCATTTCGGGATCCCGAGGGGATGAAGCTTTCTTT. It translates to CASISGSRGDEAFF.